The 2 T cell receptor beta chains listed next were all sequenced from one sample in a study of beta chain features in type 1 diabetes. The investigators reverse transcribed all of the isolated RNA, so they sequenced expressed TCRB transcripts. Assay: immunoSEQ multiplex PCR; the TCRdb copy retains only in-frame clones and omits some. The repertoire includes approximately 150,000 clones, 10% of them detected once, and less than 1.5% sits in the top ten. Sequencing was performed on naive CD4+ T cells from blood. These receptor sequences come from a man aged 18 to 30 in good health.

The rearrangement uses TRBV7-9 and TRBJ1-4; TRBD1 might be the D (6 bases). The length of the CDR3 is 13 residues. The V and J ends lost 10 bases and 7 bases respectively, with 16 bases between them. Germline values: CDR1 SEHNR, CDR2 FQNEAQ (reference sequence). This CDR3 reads CAIDQGSAEKLFF. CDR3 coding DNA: TGTGCCATCGATCAGGGGTCGGCTGAAAAACTGTTTTTT.

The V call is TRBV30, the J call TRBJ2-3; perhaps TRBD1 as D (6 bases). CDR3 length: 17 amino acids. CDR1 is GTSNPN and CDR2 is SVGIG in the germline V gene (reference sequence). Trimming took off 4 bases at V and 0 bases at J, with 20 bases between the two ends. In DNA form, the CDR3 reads TGTGCCTGGACGACAAGGGACAAATCAGTGAGCACAGATACGCAGTATTTT. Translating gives CAWTTRDKSVSTDTQYF.